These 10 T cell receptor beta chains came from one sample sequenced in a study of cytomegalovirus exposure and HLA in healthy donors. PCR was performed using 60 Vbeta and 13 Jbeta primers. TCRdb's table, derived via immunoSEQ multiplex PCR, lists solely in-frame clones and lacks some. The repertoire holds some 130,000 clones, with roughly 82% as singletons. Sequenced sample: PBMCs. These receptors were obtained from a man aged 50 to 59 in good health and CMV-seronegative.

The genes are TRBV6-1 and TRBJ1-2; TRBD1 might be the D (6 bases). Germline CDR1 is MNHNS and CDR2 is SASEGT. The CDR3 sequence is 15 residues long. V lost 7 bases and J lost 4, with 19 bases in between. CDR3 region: CASTEGGAHGYGYTF. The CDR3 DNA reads TGTGCCAGCACAGAAGGGGGGGCCCATGGCTATGGCTACACCTTC.

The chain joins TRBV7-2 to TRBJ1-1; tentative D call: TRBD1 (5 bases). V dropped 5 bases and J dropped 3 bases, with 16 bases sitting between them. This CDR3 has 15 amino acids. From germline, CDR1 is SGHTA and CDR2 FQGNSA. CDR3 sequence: CASSTRWGRDTEAFF. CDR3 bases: TGTGCCAGCAGCACACGGTGGGGGAGGGACACTGAAGCTTTCTTT.

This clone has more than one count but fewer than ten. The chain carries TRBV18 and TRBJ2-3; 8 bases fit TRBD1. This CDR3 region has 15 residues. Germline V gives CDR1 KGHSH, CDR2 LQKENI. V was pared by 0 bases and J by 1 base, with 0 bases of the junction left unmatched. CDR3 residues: CASSPPGQGTDTQYF. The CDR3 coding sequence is TGTGCCAGCTCACCACCGGGACAGGGCACAGATACGCAGTATTTT. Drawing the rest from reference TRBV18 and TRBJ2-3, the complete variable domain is NAGVMQNPRHLVRRRGQEARLRCSPMKGHSHVYWYRQLPEEGLKFMVYLQKENIIDESGMPKERFSAEFPKEGPSILRIQQVVRGDSAAYFCASSPPGQGTDTQYFGPGTRLTVL.

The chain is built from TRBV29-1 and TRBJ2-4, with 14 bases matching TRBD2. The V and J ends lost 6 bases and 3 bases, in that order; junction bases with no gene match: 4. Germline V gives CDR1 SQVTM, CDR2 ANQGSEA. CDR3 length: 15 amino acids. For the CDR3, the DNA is TGCAGCGTGGACGGGACTAGCGGGGGCAAAAACATTCAGTACTTC. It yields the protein CSVDGTSGGKNIQYF.

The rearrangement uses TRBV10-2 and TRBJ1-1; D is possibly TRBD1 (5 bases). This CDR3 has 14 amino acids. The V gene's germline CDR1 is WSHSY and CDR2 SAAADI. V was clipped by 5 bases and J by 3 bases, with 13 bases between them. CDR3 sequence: CASSWTLVYTEAFF. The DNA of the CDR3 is TGCGCCAGCAGTTGGACATTGGTGTACACTGAAGCTTTCTTT.

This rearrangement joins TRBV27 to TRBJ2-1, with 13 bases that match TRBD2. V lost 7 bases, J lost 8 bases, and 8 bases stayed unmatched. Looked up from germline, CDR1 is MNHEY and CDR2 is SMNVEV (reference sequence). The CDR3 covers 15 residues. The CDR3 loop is CASNRLAGGLDEQFF. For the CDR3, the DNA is TGTGCCAGCAACAGACTAGCGGGGGGCTTGGATGAGCAGTTCTTC.

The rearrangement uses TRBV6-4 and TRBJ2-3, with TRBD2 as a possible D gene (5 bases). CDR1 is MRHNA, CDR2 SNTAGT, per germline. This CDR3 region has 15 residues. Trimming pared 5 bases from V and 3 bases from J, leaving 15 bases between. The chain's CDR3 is CASSTTPRGTDTQYF. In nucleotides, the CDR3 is TGTGCCAGCAGTACCACCCCACGGGGAACAGATACGCAGTATTTT.

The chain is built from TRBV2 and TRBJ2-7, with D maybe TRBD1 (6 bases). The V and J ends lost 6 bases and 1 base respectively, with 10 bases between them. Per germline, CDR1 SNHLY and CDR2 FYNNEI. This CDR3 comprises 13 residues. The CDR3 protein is CASSYRESYEQYF. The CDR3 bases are TGTGCCAGCAGCTACAGGGAATCCTACGAGCAGTACTTC.

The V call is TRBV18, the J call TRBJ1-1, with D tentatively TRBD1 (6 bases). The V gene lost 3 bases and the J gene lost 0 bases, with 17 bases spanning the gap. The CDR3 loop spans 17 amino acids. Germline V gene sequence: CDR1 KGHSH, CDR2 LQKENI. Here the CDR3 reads CASSPLAGAQLNTEAFF. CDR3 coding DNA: TGTGCCAGCTCACCTCTCGCGGGGGCACAACTGAACACTGAAGCTTTCTTT.

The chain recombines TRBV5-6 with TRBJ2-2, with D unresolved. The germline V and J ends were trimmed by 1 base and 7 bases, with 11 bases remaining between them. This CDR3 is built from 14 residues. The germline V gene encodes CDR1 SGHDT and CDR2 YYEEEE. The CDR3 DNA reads TGTGCCAGCAGCTTGATACCCGCCAGCGGGGAGCTGTTTTTT. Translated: CASSLIPASGELFF.